This TCR beta chain was found in a study of cytomegalovirus exposure and HLA in healthy donors. As for the study in general: From donors who were HLA-typed, an early data release held 80 million to 95 million unique TCRs. Study-wide results and limits: With later analysis, a missense DCLRE1C variant became linked to TCR beta V- and J-gene trimming.

V lost 2 bases and J 0 bases, leaving 16 bases between the germline ends. Per the germline V gene, CDR1 is KGHSH and CDR2 is LQKENI. The CDR3 totals 18 residues. Use of 60 Vbeta and 13 Jbeta primers characterized the PCR. The table came from immunoSEQ multiplex PCR; TCRdb's copy has only in-frame clones and leaves some out. The sample holds 150,000 to 200,000 clones, 70% to 90% seen once. This clone was counted only a few times. What it recognizes is unknown. Sequencing input: PBMCs. The TCR was taken from a woman aged 18 to 35 in good health and CMV-seronegative. The chain has TRBV18 and TRBJ1-4; no clear D. CDR3 residues: CASSPFYEITATNEKLFF. In nucleotides, the CDR3 is TGTGCCAGCTCACCATTTTATGAGATAACTGCAACTAATGAAAAACTGTTTTTT.